Shown below are 10 T cell receptor beta chains from a single sample sequenced in a study of shared clonotypes between healthy human individuals. TCRdb keeps only in-frame clones here, not all; method: immunoSEQ multiplex PCR. Among about 2.1 million clones, over 85% were seen once, and the ten largest hold more than 1.5%. It was CD45RO-negative cells, positively selected for CCR7, that made up naive CD8 cells, with terminally differentiated effector memory CD45RA+ cells excluded. What was sequenced was naive CD8+ T cells from PBMCs. Every receptor here comes from a young man in good health. Some clones in this sample may be carry-over from other donors' samples.

With respect to this clone: At the DNA level, this CDR3 is encoded by other sequences in the same sample as well. The chain couples TRBV28 to TRBJ2-7; 9 nucleotides align to TRBD2. CDR1 and CDR2 (germline): MDHEN, SYDVKM. J gave up 2 bases and V 3 bases, and 2 bases lay outside the gene matches. This CDR3 is 14 amino acids long. The CDR3 DNA follows: TGTGCCAGCAGTTTGGGACTAGCCCCCTACGAGCAGTACTTC. Its protein product is CASSLGLAPYEQYF.

CDR3 coding DNA: TGTGCCACCAGCAGAGTCACGAGGCATACCCTAGATAGCAATCAGCCCCAGCATTTT. Amino acids: CATSRVTRHTLDSNQPQHF. V gene TRBV15 combines with J gene TRBJ1-5; no clear D. Germline V gene data show CDR1 as LNHNV and CDR2 as YYDKDF (reference sequence). The CDR3 totals 19 residues. V was shortened by 1 base and J by 0 bases, with 19 bases between the two germline ends.

This clone occurred once. This chain connects TRBV9 to TRBJ2-2; maybe TRBD2 (6 bases). Trimming removed 0 bases from V and 4 bases from J, with 10 bases in between. The CDR3 consists of 15 residues. CDR1 and CDR2 (germline): SGDLS, YYNGEE. The CDR3 nucleotides are TGTGCCAGCAGCGTAGCAGGACTATCCACCGGGGAGCTGTTTTTT. Encoded protein: CASSVAGLSTGELFF.

This chain links TRBV9 with TRBJ1-5, with D possibly TRBD1 on 5 matching bases. Trimming shortened V by 6 bases and J by 2 bases, and 12 bases separated the two germline ends. Looked up from germline, CDR1 is SGDLS and CDR2 is YYNGEE. The length of the CDR3 is 14 residues. The CDR3 here is CASNLGVGNQPQHF. CDR3 in DNA: TGTGCCAGCAATTTGGGGGTTGGCAATCAGCCCCAGCATTTT.

V usage is TRBV15 and J usage is TRBJ2-5; 10 bases align to TRBD2. V lost 5 bases to trimming and J lost 5 bases; unmatched junction nucleotides: 8. CDR3 length: 15 residues. Germline V lookup: CDR1 LNHNV, CDR2 YYDKDF (reference sequence). Here the CDR3 reads CATSPAGGPVETQYF. For the CDR3, the DNA is TGTGCCACCAGCCCAGCGGGAGGGCCTGTGGAGACCCAGTACTTC.

The chain is built from TRBV7-9 and TRBJ2-2; the D is unclear. V dropped 5 bases and J dropped 6 bases, with 10 bases sitting between them. CDR3 length: 13 residues. Germline CDR1 reads SEHNR; CDR2 reads FQNEAQ (reference sequence). CDR3 sequence: CASSTIEAGELFF. In nucleotides, the CDR3 is TGTGCCAGCAGCACAATTGAGGCCGGGGAGCTGTTTTTT.

The chain employs TRBV19 and TRBJ1-5, with TRBD1 identical over 9 bases. Germline values: CDR1 LNHDA, CDR2 SQIVND (reference sequence). This CDR3 spans 12 amino acids. V lost 8 bases, J lost 10 bases, and 6 bases stayed unmatched. The CDR3 DNA reads as TGTGCCAGTGGGACAGGGATCCTTCCCCAGCATTTT. Protein: CASGTGILPQHF.

The chain employs TRBV27 and TRBJ1-1; 9 nucleotides line up with TRBD1. The CDR3 consists of 17 residues. Unmatched junction bases numbered 8, after V lost 2 bases and J lost 1 base. Germline CDR1 MNHEY, CDR2 SMNVEV (reference sequence). The CDR3 loop reads CASSLGAGTGRNTEAFF. Written as DNA, the CDR3 is TGTGCCAGCAGTTTAGGGGCGGGGACAGGGCGGAACACTGAAGCTTTCTTT.

The V and J genes are TRBV5-1 and TRBJ2-7; the match to TRBD2 covers 7 bases. With 1 base clipped from V and 3 bases from J, the junction kept 4 bases outside the gene matches. From germline, CDR1 is SGHRS and CDR2 YFSETQ. The CDR3 is 14 residues long. The CDR3 sequence is CASSLFGGNYEQYF. CDR3 nucleotide sequence: TGCGCCAGCAGCTTGTTCGGGGGGAACTACGAGCAGTACTTC.

The chain recombines TRBV7-8 with TRBJ2-4; D is undetermined. Germline-derived CDR1 and CDR2 are SGHVS and FQNEAQ. V lost 5 bases and J lost 0, with 14 bases in between. The length of the CDR3 is 16 residues. CDR3 sequence: CASSPATGIAKNIQYF. The CDR3 DNA reads TGTGCCAGCAGCCCCGCCACGGGCATAGCCAAAAACATTCAGTACTTC.